Sequencing of this T cell receptor beta chain was carried out in a study of control samples from healthy donors and cancer patients. Using immunoSEQ multiplex PCR, the repertoire was profiled, and TCRdb retains in-frame clones only, with some absent. The repertoire includes about 69,000 clones, approximately 89% of them detected once, and over 4.5% sits in the top ten. CDR3 length equals 15 residues. V shed 0 bases and J shed 2 bases, with 10 bases lying between them. From germline, CDR1 is SEHNR and CDR2 FQNEAQ (reference sequence). This TCR derives from a man in his 60s with colorectal cancer. The sample taken for sequencing was PBMCs. The chain employs TRBV7-9 and TRBJ1-2, with D possibly being TRBD1 (6 bases). The CDR3 DNA sequence: TGTGCCAGCAGCTTAGCAGGGGGGCCCAACTATGGCTACACCTTC. Translation: CASSLAGGPNYGYTF.